The 18 T cell receptor beta chains in this list originate from one sample, sequenced in a study of blood T cell repertoires in COVID-19. TCRdb's table, derived via immunoSEQ multiplex PCR, lists solely in-frame clones and lacks some. The data hold tens of thousands of clones, with more than 75% observed a single time. The material sequenced was peripheral blood. These receptors all come from a man in his forties or fifties with COVID-19, enrolled during active disease.

Here the CDR3 reads CASRVSGGAPYEQYF. In nucleotides, the CDR3 is TGCGCCAGCAGGGTGAGCGGGGGTGCCCCCTACGAGCAGTACTTC. The rearrangement joins TRBV10-2 to TRBJ2-7, with 8 bases aligning to TRBD2. V lost 6 bases, J lost 2 bases, and 9 bases stayed unmatched. Germline V gives CDR1 WSHSY, CDR2 SAAADI. The CDR3 loop spans 15 amino acids.

The chain links TRBV2 to TRBJ1-1; TRBD1 might be the D (6 bases). The germline gives CDR1 SNHLY, CDR2 FYNNEI. Trimming cost V 6 bases and J 3 bases, with 14 bases left between them. This CDR3 contains 14 residues. The CDR3 nucleotides read TGTGCCAGCAGGGTACAGGGTTGGGACACTGAAGCTTTCTTT. The encoded protein is CASRVQGWDTEAFF.

V and J are TRBV10-2 and TRBJ1-1, with 9 nucleotides matching TRBD1. In germline, CDR1 is WSHSY, CDR2 SAAADI. CDR3 size: 16 residues. The J segment lost 0 bases and the V segment lost 6 bases, leaving 8 bases of the junction unmatched. This chain's CDR3 is CASRDGTGILNTEAFF. Here the CDR3 DNA reads TGCGCCAGCAGGGACGGGACAGGGATACTGAACACTGAAGCTTTCTTT.

The chain uses TRBV12-5 and TRBJ2-7; 10 positions match TRBD2. The V gene end was trimmed by 1 base and the J gene end by 0 bases; junction bases not matched to a gene: 3. CDR1 LGHNT and CDR2 FRNRAP come from the germline V gene. The CDR3 loop spans 16 amino acids. The CDR3 spells CASGLGSGGFSYEQYF. The CDR3 DNA reads TGTGCTAGTGGTTTGGGTAGCGGGGGGTTCTCCTACGAGCAGTACTTC.

The chain employs TRBV10-3 and TRBJ2-1, with 10 bases that match TRBD1. Losses at the gene ends were 4 bases for V and 2 bases for J; bases not matched to a gene: 5. Germline V gene lookup returns CDR1 ENHRY and CDR2 SYGVKD. The CDR3 spans 16 residues. The CDR3 sequence is CAISAGQGGTYNEQFF. For the CDR3, the DNA is TGTGCCATCAGTGCTGGACAGGGGGGCACCTACAATGAGCAGTTCTTC.

This chain links TRBV10-1 with TRBJ1-3; D gene ambiguous. Germline assignment: CDR1 WNHNN and CDR2 SYGVQD (reference sequence). Trimming took 3 bases from V and 0 from J, leaving 6 bases between them. The CDR3 covers 14 residues. The CDR3 is CASSDGLSGNTIYF. As DNA, the CDR3 is TGCGCCAGCAGTGATGGGCTCTCTGGAAACACCATATATTTT.

In DNA form, the CDR3 reads TGTGCCAGCAGCCAAGCCCTCCCTCAAGCGGGGGGCTTCTACGAGCAGTACTTC. It codes for CASSQALPQAGGFYEQYF. The rearrangement joins TRBV4-2 to TRBJ2-7; 9 bases agree with TRBD2. CDR1 is LGHNA, CDR2 YNFKEQ, per germline. The CDR3 totals 18 residues. The J segment lost 3 bases and the V segment lost 1 base, leaving 13 bases of the junction unmatched.

This rearrangement joins TRBV4-1 to TRBJ2-1; TRBD1 might be the D (6 bases). Germline CDR1 MGHRA, CDR2 YSYEKL. The V gene lost 0 bases and the J gene lost 0 bases, with 12 bases spanning the gap. The CDR3 spans 17 residues. As DNA, the CDR3 is TGCGCCAGCAGCCAAGATCAGGGGAGTAGCTCCTACAATGAGCAGTTCTTC. It yields the protein CASSQDQGSSSYNEQFF.

The rearrangement joins TRBV15 to TRBJ2-1, with TRBD2 as a possible D gene (5 bases). Germline CDR1 LNHNV, CDR2 YYDKDF (reference sequence). The V gene lost 1 base and the J gene lost 8 bases, with 15 bases spanning the gap. CDR3 size: 15 residues. For the CDR3, the DNA is TGTGCCACCAGCAGAGGAGGGCCCCTTCCATATGAGCAGTTCTTC. Translating gives CATSRGGPLPYEQFF.

This rearrangement joins TRBV4-1 to TRBJ2-2, with 10 bases aligning to TRBD2. The CDR3 extends over 16 amino acids. Looked up from germline, CDR1 is MGHRA and CDR2 is YSYEKL. The V and J ends lost 4 bases and 5 bases, in that order; junction bases with no gene match: 7. CDR3 DNA: TGCGCCAGCAGCCCACGGACTAGCGGAGGAACCGGGGAGCTGTTTTTT. Its translation is CASSPRTSGGTGELFF.

The chain employs TRBV24-1 and TRBJ2-1, with D tentatively TRBD1 (5 bases). Trimming pared 5 bases from V and 8 bases from J, leaving 9 bases between. Germline V gives CDR1 KGHDR, CDR2 SFDVKD. The CDR3 sequence is 12 residues long. The CDR3: CATSATGDEQFF. The CDR3 DNA is TGTGCCACCAGTGCCACAGGCGATGAGCAGTTCTTC.

This chain joins TRBV20-1 and TRBJ1-2, with D hard to call. Germline V gene sequence: CDR1 DFQATT, CDR2 SNEGSKA (reference sequence). Trimming took off 6 bases at V and 6 bases at J, with 5 bases between the two ends. This CDR3 comprises 9 residues. The CDR3 reads CSASDGYTF. CDR3 nucleotides: TGCAGTGCAAGCGATGGCTACACCTTC.

The chain employs TRBV6-5 and TRBJ2-1, with D possibly TRBD1 on 5 matching bases. Germline V gene data show CDR1 as MNHEY and CDR2 as SVGAGI. There are 14 residues in the CDR3. V was clipped by 7 bases and J by 9 bases, with 19 bases between them. CDR3 sequence reads: CASKNLQVGGEQFF. The CDR3 bases are TGTGCCAGCAAGAATCTACAGGTTGGTGGTGAGCAGTTCTTC.

The CDR3 DNA sequence: TGTGCCAGTATGGAGACAGGGGGACTCGGGTACTACGAGCAGTACTTC. It specifies CASMETGGLGYYEQYF. The genes are TRBV19 and TRBJ2-7; TRBD1 agrees at 9 bases. This CDR3 has 16 amino acids. Trimming took 7 bases from V and 3 from J; bases not matched to a gene: 13. The germline CDR1 and CDR2 sequences are LNHDA and SQIVND (reference sequence).

The chain recombines TRBV18 with TRBJ1-3; TRBD1 agrees at 9 bases. The germline V gene encodes CDR1 KGHSH and CDR2 LQKENI. This CDR3 has 16 amino acids. The ends lost 1 base at V and 3 bases at J; junction bases unmatched: 4. DNA for the CDR3: TGTGCCAGCTCACCACAACAGGGGGCTTTTGGAAACACCATATATTTT. As protein: CASSPQQGAFGNTIYF.

This chain joins TRBV6-4 and TRBJ1-2; D is possibly TRBD1 (5 bases). The CDR3 totals 15 residues. V lost 0 bases and J 4 bases, leaving 12 bases between the germline ends. The germline V gene encodes CDR1 MRHNA and CDR2 SNTAGT. The CDR3 protein is CASSDSPGRSYGYTF. CDR3 coding DNA: TGTGCCAGCAGTGACTCGCCAGGGCGGAGCTATGGCTACACCTTC.

The rearrangement joins TRBV7-7 to TRBJ2-3; D call uncertain. Trimming took 1 base from V and 2 from J, leaving 7 bases between them. Germline lookup yields CDR1 SSHAT and CDR2 FNYEAQ (reference sequence). The CDR3 has 14 amino acids. Written as DNA, the CDR3 is TGTGCCAGCAGCTTAGGGCAGGACACAGATACGCAGTATTTT. Protein product: CASSLGQDTDTQYF. The variable domain in full, with the rest retrieved from reference TRBV7-7 and TRBJ2-3, is GAGVSQSPRYKVTKRGQDVTLRCDPISSHATLYWYQQALGQGPEFLTYFNYEAQPDKSGLPSDRFSAERPEGSISTLTIQRTEQRDSAMYRCASSLGQDTDTQYFGPGTRLTVL.

In this sample, this clone turned up once. The V gene is TRBV7-9, the J gene TRBJ2-3, with D unresolved. Trimming stripped 2 bases from V and 0 bases from J, with 9 bases between. Germline loops: CDR1 SEHNR, CDR2 FQNEAQ (reference sequence). The CDR3 is 15 residues long. The CDR3 spells CASSLLKPSTDTQYF. DNA of the CDR3: TGTGCCAGCAGCTTATTGAAGCCTAGCACAGATACGCAGTATTTT.